This T cell receptor (beta chain) stems from a study of monozygotic twins with inflammatory bowel disease. No DNA is given; TCRdb re-called the 5' RACE reads and lists each CDR3 protein once. Its clone listing holds some 400,000 distinct CDR3 sequences. The sequence derives from a human donor with ulcerative colitis or Crohn's disease, or a healthy co-twin of an affected twin (not recorded which). Sequences were obtained from blood.

The CDR3 is CASSQGEGYQETQYF. The chain couples TRBV3-1 to TRBJ2-5; TCRdb returns TRBD2, unconfirmable since there is no DNA. Germline loops: CDR1 LGHDT, CDR2 YNNKEL (reference sequence). There are 15 residues in the CDR3.